This TCR beta chain was recorded in a study of PD-1 blockade in classical Hodgkin lymphoma. Study overall: Treatment was intravenous nivolumab, 3 mg/kg every 2 weeks, until progression.

V lost 0 bases and J 0 bases, leaving 14 bases between the germline ends. The CDR3 totals 17 residues. The germline V gene encodes CDR1 LGHNA and CDR2 YSLEER. Each patient's relapse followed autologous stem cell transplantation, and brentuximab vedotin exposure varied. Here immunoSEQ multiplex PCR was the method, and the copy in TCRdb shows in-frame clones only, minus some. This sample has around 26,000 clones, with roughly 78% found just once. This clonotype originated in a human donor with classical Hodgkin lymphoma. Here the sequenced sample was peripheral blood mononuclear cells (PBMCs), taken before the second cycle of nivolumab. The chain combines TRBV4-3 with TRBJ1-1; D not resolved. CDR3 region: CASSQDPLVAMNTEAFF. In DNA form, the CDR3 reads TGCGCCAGCAGCCAAGACCCCCTAGTTGCGATGAACACTGAAGCTTTCTTT.